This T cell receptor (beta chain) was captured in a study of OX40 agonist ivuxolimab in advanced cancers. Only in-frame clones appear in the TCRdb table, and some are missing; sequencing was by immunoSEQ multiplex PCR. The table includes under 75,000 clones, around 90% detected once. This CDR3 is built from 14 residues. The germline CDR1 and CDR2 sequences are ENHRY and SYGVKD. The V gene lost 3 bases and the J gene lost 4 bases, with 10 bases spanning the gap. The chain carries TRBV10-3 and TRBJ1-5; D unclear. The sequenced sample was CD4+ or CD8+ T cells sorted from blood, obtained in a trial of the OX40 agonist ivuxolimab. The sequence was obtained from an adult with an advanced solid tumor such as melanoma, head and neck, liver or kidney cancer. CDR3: CAISDRVANQPQHF. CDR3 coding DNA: TGTGCCATCAGTGATAGGGTGGCAAATCAGCCCCAGCATTTT.